Described below is a single T cell receptor beta chain sequence and its context. Its antigen remains undetermined. No qualities accompany the bases; no much larger clone lies one base away. What this sample's treatment or condition label stands for: in vitro stimulation with specific CMV peptide epitopes to enrich CMV-specific T cells. From V the trimming removes 6 bases and from J it removes 3 bases, while the gene matches leave 12 bases of the junction unaccounted for. The CDR3 has 17 amino acids, counting the end cysteine and phenylalanine. Just the 51-base CDR3 DNA is kept, in frame starting at base 1. Sequencing took place on an Illumina HiSeq 1500. TCRdb reran the public reads through fastp at Q25 and MiXCR, keeping productive beta chains. Identical CDR3 protein sequences are pooled into one entry, listed with their most common genes and DNA. In all, the sample holds roughly 500,000 distinct CDR3 sequences, and more than 30% of those were seen once. The top ten constitute under 20% of the sample.

This sample was taken from a study of T cell repertoires in cytomegalovirus infection (dated by TCRdb to the late 2010s). Background for the entire study: Alongside well-studied HLA-B-restricted epitopes, the peptide stimulations were aimed at recently identified HLA-C-restricted CMV epitopes, whose presentation resists viral immunomodulation. Donor HLA type was relevant to the analysis, because carriage of CMV infection together with the matching HLA type was indicated by public TCR beta signatures. Study-wide conclusions, independent of this receptor: Carriers of CMV infection plus the relevant HLA type were discriminated by the cumulative frequency of public TCR beta family members in the study cohort and in an independent roughly 340-donor cohort. In the ex vivo response, HLA-C-restricted CMV-specific TCR beta clonotypes were dominant, and in two of eight donors the single most frequent clonotype came from this HLA-C-restricted group.

This receptor was identified in a human donor in good health (CMV status not recorded). Some clones in this sample may be carry-over from other donors' samples. Specimen: cultured PBMCs, collected from culture after CMV antigen stimulation. Here the chain combines TRBV12-3 or TRBV12-4 and TRBJ2-3; 10 central nucleotides agree with TRBD2. The CDR3 is CASSQLPGLAITDTQYF. DNA sequence: TGTGCCAGCAGCCAATTACCGGGACTAGCGATTACAGATACGCAGTATTTT.